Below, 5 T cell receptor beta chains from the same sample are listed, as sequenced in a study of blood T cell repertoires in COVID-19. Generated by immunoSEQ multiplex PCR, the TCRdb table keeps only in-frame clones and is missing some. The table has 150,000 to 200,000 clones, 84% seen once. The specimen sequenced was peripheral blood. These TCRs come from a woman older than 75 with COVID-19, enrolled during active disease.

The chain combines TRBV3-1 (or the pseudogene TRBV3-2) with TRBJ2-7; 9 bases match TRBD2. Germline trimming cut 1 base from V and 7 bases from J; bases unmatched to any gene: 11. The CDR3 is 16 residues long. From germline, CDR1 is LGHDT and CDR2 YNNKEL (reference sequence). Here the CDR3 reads CASSQGVGLAGREQYF. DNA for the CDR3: TGTGCCAGCAGCCAAGGGGTGGGCCTAGCGGGAAGAGAGCAGTACTTC.

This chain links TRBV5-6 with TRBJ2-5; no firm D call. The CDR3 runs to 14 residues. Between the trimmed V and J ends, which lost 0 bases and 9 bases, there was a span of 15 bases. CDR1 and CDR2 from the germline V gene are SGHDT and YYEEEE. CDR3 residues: CASSLAQTPEAQYF. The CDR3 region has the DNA TGTGCCAGCAGCTTGGCCCAGACTCCCGAGGCCCAGTACTTC.

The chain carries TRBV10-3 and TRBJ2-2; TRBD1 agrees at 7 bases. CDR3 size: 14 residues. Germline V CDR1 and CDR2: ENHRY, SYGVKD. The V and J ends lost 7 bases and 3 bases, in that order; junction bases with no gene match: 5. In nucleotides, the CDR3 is TGTGCCATCAAAGGGGGCGCGGACACCGGGGAGCTGTTTTTT. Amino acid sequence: CAIKGGADTGELFF.

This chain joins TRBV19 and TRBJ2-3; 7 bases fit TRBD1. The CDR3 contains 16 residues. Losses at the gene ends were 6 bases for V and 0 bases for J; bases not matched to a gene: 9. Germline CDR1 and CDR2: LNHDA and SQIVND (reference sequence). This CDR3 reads CASRNLKDRSTDTQYF. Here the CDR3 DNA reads TGTGCCAGTAGAAACCTTAAGGACAGGAGCACAGATACGCAGTATTTT.

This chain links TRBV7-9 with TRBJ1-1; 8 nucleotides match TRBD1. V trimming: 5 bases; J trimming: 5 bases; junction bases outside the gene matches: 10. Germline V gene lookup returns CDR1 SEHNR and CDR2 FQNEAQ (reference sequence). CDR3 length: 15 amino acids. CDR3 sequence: CASSPQTGENTEAFF. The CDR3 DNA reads TGTGCCAGCAGCCCTCAGACAGGGGAGAATACTGAAGCTTTCTTT.